These 24 T cell receptor beta chains share one sample of origin, sequenced in a study of CD8+CD57+ T cells in acquired aplastic anemia. Genomic DNA templated the TCR beta VDJ and CDR3 profiling. MiXCR, applied by TCRdb to the reads, yields one record per CDR3 protein. The data show approximately 260,000 distinct CDR3 sequences, with 65% to 90% seen just once and 40% to 50% held by the top ten. Patients included in sequencing had previously demonstrated CD8+CD57+ cell expansion by flow cytometry. Sample: sorted CD4+, CD8+, or CD8+CD57+ T cells (not recorded which) from PBMCs. All receptors derive from a human donor with aplastic anemia.

This clonotype has just one count. The V gene is TRBV7-8, the J gene TRBJ1-1, with unresolved D. From germline, CDR1 is SGHVS and CDR2 FQNEAQ. The CDR3 spans 15 residues. Trimming stripped 1 base from V and 13 bases from J, with 22 bases between. CDR3 amino acids: CASSLERGPNTQDFF. In DNA form, the CDR3 reads TGTGCCAGCAGCTTAGAGCGGGGTCCCAATACGCAGGATTTCTTT.

V gene TRBV2 combines with J gene TRBJ1-2; D is possibly TRBD1 (6 bases). Germline V gene sequence: CDR1 SNHLY, CDR2 FYNNEI. The CDR3 is 15 amino acids. V was clipped by 8 bases and J by 6 bases, with 22 bases between them. The CDR3, as DNA: TGTGCCAGCGGGGGCGCTGGGGGCGCGAAGGATGGCTACACCTTC. Translation: CASGGAGGAKDGYTF.

As for this clonotype: This may come from a read error, since a much larger clone is one base off. CDR3 loop: CASSLAGGNGQHEQFF. CDR3 nucleotides: TGTGCCAGCAGCTTGGCGGGCGGAAACGGTCAGCATGAGCAGTTCTTC. The rearrangement links TRBV7-8 to TRBJ2-1, with D perhaps TRBD2 (5 bases). The germline V gene encodes CDR1 SGHVS and CDR2 FQNEAQ. Trimming cost V 3 bases and J 8 bases, with 20 bases left between them. This CDR3 comprises 16 residues.

The rearrangement joins TRBV20-1 to TRBJ2-7; D is uncertain. CDR3 size: 14 residues. Per germline, CDR1 DFQATT and CDR2 SNEGSKA (reference sequence). DNA of the CDR3: TGCAGCGTTAGTCCATCGACAAGGGACTACGAGCAGTACTTC. It specifies CSVSPSTRDYEQYF.

About this clonotype: Likely a read error: the CDR3 ends without its conserved phenylalanine or tryptophan. The chain carries TRBV2 and TRBJ2-5; 10 bases line up with TRBD2. The V and J ends lost 6 bases and 4 bases, in that order; junction bases with no gene match: 11. Germline CDR1 SNHLY, CDR2 FYNNEI. CDR3 size: 16 residues. The chain's CDR3 is CASSQTSGWGRETQYS. The CDR3 DNA reads TGTGCCAGCAGCCAGACTAGCGGGTGGGGACGAGAGACCCAGTACTCC.

J is TRBJ2-7 and V is TRBV7-8; D is unclear. The germline V gene has CDR1 SGHVS and CDR2 FQNEAQ. The CDR3 contains 18 residues. V shed 1 base and J shed 3 bases, with 22 bases lying between them. The CDR3 DNA reads TGTGCCAGCAGCTTAGATCCAGGCGGCACAGCCCTTTACTACGAGCAGTACGTC. Encoded protein: CASSLDPGGTALYYEQYV.

CDR3 DNA sequence: TGTGCCAGCAGCTTAGGCGCCAGGGATCCAGGGAGAGAGACCCAGTACTTC. This encodes CASSLGARDPGRETQYF. J is TRBJ2-5 and V is TRBV5-4; tentatively, D is TRBD1 or TRBD2 (5 bases each). The germline V and J ends were trimmed by 2 bases and 4 bases, with 21 bases remaining between them. The length of the CDR3 is 17 residues. Germline assignment: CDR1 SGHNT and CDR2 YYREEE (reference sequence).

The gene calls are TRBV15 and TRBJ2-2; no clear D gene. Germline V gene data show CDR1 as LNHNV and CDR2 as YYDKDF (reference sequence). Trimming shortened V by 1 base and J by 6 bases, and 3 bases separated the two germline ends. This CDR3 spans 12 amino acids. In DNA form, the CDR3 reads TGTGCCACCAGCAGAGTACCCGGGGAGCTGTTTTTT. This sequence encodes CATSRVPGELFF.

This chain links TRBV15 with TRBJ1-2; 10 nucleotides align to TRBD1. The length of the CDR3 is 16 residues. CDR1 LNHNV and CDR2 YYDKDF come from the germline V gene (reference sequence). After removal of 4 bases from V and 6 bases from J, the junction contained 11 bases not matched to a gene. The CDR3 reads CATSTRDRGLTHGYTF. The CDR3 bases are TGTGCCACCAGCACACGGGACAGGGGCTTGACCCATGGCTACACCTTC.

To note about this clonotype: This CDR3 fails to terminate in the conserved phenylalanine or tryptophan, so it likely reflects a read error. The DNA is left out, because the CDR3 cannot be placed on it with certainty; the CDR3 is given as TCRdb lists it. The chain uses TRBV7-8 and TRBJ2-3; the table's D call, TRBD1, was not checked against the DNA. From germline, CDR1 is SGHVS and CDR2 FQNEAQ. Including both end residues, the CDR3 is 13 amino acids long. The CDR3 sequence is CASRLGLTGNHEV.

The chain is built from TRBV5-4 and TRBJ2-1, with D perhaps matching TRBD1 or TRBD2 (8 bases each). Germline V gene sequence: CDR1 SGHNT, CDR2 YYREEE (reference sequence). V lost 2 bases and J 4 bases, leaving 19 bases between the germline ends. This CDR3 comprises 17 residues. CDR3 sequence: CASSFTSGQGEYNEQFF. Written as DNA, the CDR3 is TGTGCCAGCAGCTTTACTAGCGGACAGGGTGAATACAATGAGCAGTTCTTC.

With respect to this clonotype: One end of the junction does not line up with germline, which may come from a read error. The chain combines TRBV7-9 with TRBJ2-2; the D gene is possibly TRBD2 (5 bases). There are 14 residues in the CDR3. CDR1 and CDR2 from the germline V gene are SEHNR and FQNEAQ (reference sequence). The CDR3 here is CASSFLPGELELGF. The CDR3 DNA reads as TGTGCCAGCAGCTTCTTACCCGGGGAGCTGGAGCTTGGATTT.

Worth noting for this clonotype: The germline gene is not matched at one end of the junction; a read error may be the cause. The rearrangement joins TRBV11-3 to TRBJ2-3; D is unclear. Looked up from germline, CDR1 is SGHNT and CDR2 is YENEEA. The CDR3 totals 12 residues. Here the CDR3 DNA reads TGTGCCAGCAGCGTAGATCCGAAAACGCAGTATTTT. This gives the protein CASSVDPKTQYF.

The sample holds one count of this clonotype. The chain has TRBV7-3 and TRBJ2-5; D gene ambiguous. Trimming shortened V by 2 bases and J by 1 base, and 5 bases separated the two germline ends. The CDR3 consists of 13 residues. Germline-derived CDR1 and CDR2 are SGHTA and FQGTGA. The CDR3 loop reads CASSLGLQETQYF. The CDR3 DNA follows: TGTGCCAGCAGCTTAGGTCTCCAAGAGACCCAGTACTTC.

This clonotype was recorded once. One end of the junction varies from germline; a read error may be responsible. This CDR3 reads CASSQVLAGNYGHTF. Here the CDR3 DNA reads TGTGCCAGCAGCCAAGTATTGGCAGGGAACTATGGCCACACCTTC. V gene TRBV5-6 combines with J gene TRBJ1-2, with D perhaps TRBD1 (5 bases). This CDR3 region has 15 residues. CDR1 and CDR2 from the germline V gene are SGHDT and YYEEEE.

The CDR3 DNA follows: TGTGCCAGCAGCACGGGAAAGCGGGGCATGGACGAGGAGTTCTTC. Translation: CASSTGKRGMDEEFF. This sequence joins TRBV7-9 and TRBJ2-1; 7 bases agree with TRBD2. V lost 5 bases, J lost 14 bases, and 18 bases stayed unmatched. Germline CDR1 reads SEHNR; CDR2 reads FQNEAQ (reference sequence). The CDR3 is made up of 15 amino acids.

The chain has TRBV7-9 and TRBJ1-2; D is possibly TRBD1 (5 bases). V gave up 3 bases and J gave up 11 bases, with 25 bases separating them. There are 16 residues in the CDR3. CDR1 and CDR2 (germline): SEHNR, FQNEAQ (reference sequence). The CDR3 loop is CASSLERGGTRDPYTF. The CDR3 DNA reads TGTGCCAGCAGCTTGGAGCGGGGGGGAACAAGAGACCCATACACCTTC.

The gene calls are TRBV7-9 and TRBJ2-6; weak D call: TRBD2 (6 bases). Germline V lookup: CDR1 SEHNR, CDR2 FQNEAQ (reference sequence). Trimming took off 2 bases at V and 11 bases at J, with 22 bases between the two ends. The CDR3 sequence is 17 residues long. DNA of the CDR3: TGTGCCAGCAGCTTACAAAGAAGCGGGTCTAGGGCTGACGTCCTGACTTTC. The encoded protein is CASSLQRSGSRADVLTF.

V gene TRBV7-9 combines with J gene TRBJ2-5; TRBD2 agrees at 7 bases. The length of the CDR3 is 15 residues. V trimming: 6 bases; J trimming: 7 bases; junction bases outside the gene matches: 14. The germline V gene encodes CDR1 SEHNR and CDR2 FQNEAQ (reference sequence). CDR3 in amino acids: CASSSRGTGGGTQYF. The DNA of the CDR3 is TGTGCCAGCAGTTCTCGCGGGACTGGGGGGGGGACCCAGTACTTC.

The rearrangement joins TRBV20-1 to TRBJ2-6, with D tentatively TRBD2 (7 bases). CDR1 and CDR2 from the germline V gene are DFQATT and SNEGSKA (reference sequence). CDR3 length: 14 residues. The V gene lost 4 bases and the J gene lost 4 bases, with 11 bases spanning the gap. This chain's CDR3 is CSATGGVGANVLTF. Written as DNA, the CDR3 is TGCAGTGCTACGGGGGGCGTAGGGGCCAACGTCCTGACTTTC.

The genes are TRBV7-9 and TRBJ1-1; no reliable D call. V was pared by 3 bases and J by 3 bases, with 11 bases between. The CDR3 totals 14 residues. Looked up from germline, CDR1 is SEHNR and CDR2 is FQNEAQ (reference sequence). The CDR3 loop is CASSFGSRYTEAFF. In nucleotides, the CDR3 is TGTGCCAGCAGCTTCGGTAGTAGGTACACTGAAGCTTTCTTT.

The rearrangement uses TRBV7-3 and TRBJ2-3; the D gene is possibly TRBD1 (6 bases). Per germline, CDR1 SGHTA and CDR2 FQGTGA. CDR3 length: 15 residues. V lost 4 bases and J lost 15, with 26 bases in between. The CDR3 nucleotides are TGTGCCAGCAGCTACGGGGACAAGAAACCACCTACGAGCTATTTT. It encodes CASSYGDKKPPTSYF.

This clonotype was counted a few times. The CDR3: CASTQGYDNSPLHF. For the CDR3, the DNA is TGTGCCAGTACCCAGGGGTACGATAATTCACCCCTCCACTTT. The chain recombines TRBV25-1 with TRBJ1-6, with a weak D call TRBD1 (6 bases). Trimming left V 9 bases short and J 5 bases short, with 14 bases between. This CDR3 comprises 14 residues. Germline V gives CDR1 MGHDK, CDR2 SYGVNS.

The chain couples TRBV7-8 to TRBJ1-4, with D perhaps matching TRBD1 (5 bases). With 4 bases removed from V and 11 bases from J, the gap between germline ends came to 23 bases. The CDR3 sequence is 16 residues long. Germline V gene sequence: CDR1 SGHVS, CDR2 FQNEAQ. CDR3 DNA sequence: TGTGCCAGCAGCTCAGCCGAAAGGGGCCACACGGAGAAACTGTTTTTT. The encoded protein is CASSSAERGHTEKLFF.